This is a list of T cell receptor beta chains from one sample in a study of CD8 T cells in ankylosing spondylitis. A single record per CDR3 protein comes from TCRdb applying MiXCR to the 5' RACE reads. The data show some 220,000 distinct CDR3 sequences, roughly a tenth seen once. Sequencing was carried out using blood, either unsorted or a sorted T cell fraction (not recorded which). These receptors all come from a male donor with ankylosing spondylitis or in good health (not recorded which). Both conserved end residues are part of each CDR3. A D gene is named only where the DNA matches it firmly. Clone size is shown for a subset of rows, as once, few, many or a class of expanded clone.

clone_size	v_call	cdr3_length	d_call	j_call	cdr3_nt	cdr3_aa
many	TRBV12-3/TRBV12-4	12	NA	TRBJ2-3	TGTGCCAGCAGCCGTAGCACAGATACGCAGTATTTT	CASSRSTDTQYF
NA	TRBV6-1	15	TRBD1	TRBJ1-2	TGTGCCAGCAAAAGGACAGGGGGCCTTGACTATGGCTACACCTTC	CASKRTGGLDYGYTF
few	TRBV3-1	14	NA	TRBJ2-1	TGTGCCAGCAGCCAAAGGGCGGCCAGGGATGAGCAGTTCTTC	CASSQRAARDEQFF
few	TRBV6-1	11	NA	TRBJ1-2	TGTGCCAGCAGTGAATACACTGGCTACACCTTC	CASSEYTGYTF
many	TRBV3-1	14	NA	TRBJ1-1	TGTGCCAGCAGCCCGGGACTCGTGAACACTGAAGCTTTCTTT	CASSPGLVNTEAFF
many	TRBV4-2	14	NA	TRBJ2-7	TGTGCCAGCAGCCAACTCACAAGCTCCTACGAGCAGTACTTC	CASSQLTSSYEQYF
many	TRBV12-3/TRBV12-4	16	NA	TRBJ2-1	TGTGCCAGCACCACTTCGGAGGCCTTGTCCTACAATGAGCAGTTCTTC	CASTTSEALSYNEQFF
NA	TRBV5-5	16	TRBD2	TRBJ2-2	TGTGCCAGCAGCCCGGGACTAGCGGGGGGGGCCGGGGAGCTGTTTTTT	CASSPGLAGGAGELFF
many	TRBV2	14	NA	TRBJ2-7	TGTGCCAGCAGGTACAGGGCTCTTGGGGGTGAGCAGTACTTC	CASRYRALGGEQYF
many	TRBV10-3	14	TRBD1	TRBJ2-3	TGTGCCATCAGTGGGGGGGACAGGGCAGATACGCAGTATTTT	CAISGGDRADTQYF
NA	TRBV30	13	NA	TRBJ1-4	TGTGCCCGGAGGTTGCAAGGCAGTGAAAAACTGTTTTTT	CARRLQGSEKLFF
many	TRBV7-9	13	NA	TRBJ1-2	TGTGCCAGCAGCCCCCAGATTAACTATGGCTACACCTTC	CASSPQINYGYTF
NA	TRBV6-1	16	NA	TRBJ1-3	TGTGCCAGCAGTGAAGCTATGACAGGCGCTGGAAACACCATATATTTT	CASSEAMTGAGNTIYF
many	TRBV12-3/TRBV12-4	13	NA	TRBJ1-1	TGTGCCAGCAGTCGACTGGGGATTACTGAAGCTTTCTTT	CASSRLGITEAFF
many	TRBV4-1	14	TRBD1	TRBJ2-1	TGCGCCAGCAGCCAGGGACAGTGGATGAATGAGCAGTTCTTC	CASSQGQWMNEQFF
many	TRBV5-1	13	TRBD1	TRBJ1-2	TGCGCCAGCAGCGGTACAGGGGACTATGGCTACACCTTC	CASSGTGDYGYTF
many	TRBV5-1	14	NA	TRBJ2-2	TGCGCCAGCAGCTTGTCGATGGGGACCGGGGAGCTGTTTTTT	CASSLSMGTGELFF
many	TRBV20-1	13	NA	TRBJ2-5	TGCAGTGCCCTAGGGACTGTCGAAGGGACCCAGTACTTC	CSALGTVEGTQYF
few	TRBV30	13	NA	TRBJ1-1	TGTGCCTGGAGTGTACTTGGGAGTACTGAAGCTTTCTTT	CAWSVLGSTEAFF
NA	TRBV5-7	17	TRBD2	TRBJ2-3	TGTGCCAGCAGCTTCTGGACTAGCGGGGAGAGCACAGATACGCAGTATTTT	CASSFWTSGESTDTQYF
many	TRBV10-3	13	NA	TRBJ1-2	TGTGCCATCAGCCCATGGCAAGAGGGTGGCTACACCTTC	CAISPWQEGGYTF